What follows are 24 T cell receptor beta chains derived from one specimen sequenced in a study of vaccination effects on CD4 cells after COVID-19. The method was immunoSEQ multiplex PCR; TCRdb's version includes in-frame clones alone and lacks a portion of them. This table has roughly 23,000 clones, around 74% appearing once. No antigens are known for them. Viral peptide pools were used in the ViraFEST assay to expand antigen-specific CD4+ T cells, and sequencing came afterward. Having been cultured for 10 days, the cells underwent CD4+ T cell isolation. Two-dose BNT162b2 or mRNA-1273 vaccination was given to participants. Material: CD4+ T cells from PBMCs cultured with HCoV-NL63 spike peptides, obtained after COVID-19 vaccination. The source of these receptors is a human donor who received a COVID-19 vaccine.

The CDR3 DNA sequence: TGTGCCAGCAGCCCCCGGGAGTTGAACACTGAAGCTTTCTTT. Its translation is CASSPRELNTEAFF. J is TRBJ1-1 and V is TRBV9; unclear D gene. The V end lost 4 bases, the J end lost 0 bases, and 10 bases lay between the germline ends. This CDR3 spans 14 amino acids. Per germline, CDR1 SGDLS and CDR2 YYNGEE. Variable domain in full (rest from reference TRBV9 and TRBJ1-1): DSGVTQTPKHLITATGQRVTLRCSPRSGDLSVYWYQQSLDQGLQFLIQYYNGEERAKGNILERFSAQQFPDLHSELNLSSLELGDSALYFCASSPRELNTEAFFGQGTRLTVV.

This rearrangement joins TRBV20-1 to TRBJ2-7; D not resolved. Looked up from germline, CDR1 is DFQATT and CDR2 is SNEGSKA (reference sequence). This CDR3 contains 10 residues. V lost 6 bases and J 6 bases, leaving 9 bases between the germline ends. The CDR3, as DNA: TGCAGTGCCGCCTGGGCCGAGCAGTACTTC. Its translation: CSAAWAEQYF.

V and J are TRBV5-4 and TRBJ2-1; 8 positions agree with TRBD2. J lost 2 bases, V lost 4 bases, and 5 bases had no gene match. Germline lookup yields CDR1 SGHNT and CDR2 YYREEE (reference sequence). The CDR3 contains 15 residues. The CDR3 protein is CASSPGGGAYNEQFF. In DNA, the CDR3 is TGTGCCAGCAGCCCCGGGGGGGGTGCCTACAATGAGCAGTTCTTC.

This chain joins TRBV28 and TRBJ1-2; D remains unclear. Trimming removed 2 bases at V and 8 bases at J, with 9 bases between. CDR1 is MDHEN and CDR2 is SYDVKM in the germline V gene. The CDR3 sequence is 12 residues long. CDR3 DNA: TGTGCCAGCAGTTTACGGGGATACGGCTACACCTTC. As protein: CASSLRGYGYTF.

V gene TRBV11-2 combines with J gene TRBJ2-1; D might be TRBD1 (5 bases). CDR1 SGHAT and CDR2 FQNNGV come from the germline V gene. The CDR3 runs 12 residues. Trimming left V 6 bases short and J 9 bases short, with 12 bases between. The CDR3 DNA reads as TGTGCCAGCAGGCTGTATGGGGCTGAGCAGTTCTTC. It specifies CASRLYGAEQFF.

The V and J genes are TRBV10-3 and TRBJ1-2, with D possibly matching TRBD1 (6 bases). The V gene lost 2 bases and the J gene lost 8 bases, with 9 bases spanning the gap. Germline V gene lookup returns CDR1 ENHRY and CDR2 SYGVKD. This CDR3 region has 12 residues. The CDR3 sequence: CAISEAGVGYTF. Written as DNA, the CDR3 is TGTGCCATCAGTGAGGCAGGGGTCGGCTACACCTTC.

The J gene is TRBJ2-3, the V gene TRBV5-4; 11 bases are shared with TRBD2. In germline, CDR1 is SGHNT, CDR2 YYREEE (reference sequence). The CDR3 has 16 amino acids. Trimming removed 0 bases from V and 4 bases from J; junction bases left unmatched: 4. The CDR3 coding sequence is TGTGCCAGCAGCTTGGGGGTAGCGGGAGGGCCAGATACGCAGTATTTT. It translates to CASSLGVAGGPDTQYF.

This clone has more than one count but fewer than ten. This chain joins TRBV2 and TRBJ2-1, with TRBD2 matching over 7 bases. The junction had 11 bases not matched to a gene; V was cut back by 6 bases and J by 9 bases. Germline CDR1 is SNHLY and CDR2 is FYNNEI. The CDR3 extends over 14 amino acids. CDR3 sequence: CASSLSTSRSEQFF. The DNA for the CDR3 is TGTGCCAGCAGCCTCTCGACTAGCCGGAGTGAGCAGTTCTTC.

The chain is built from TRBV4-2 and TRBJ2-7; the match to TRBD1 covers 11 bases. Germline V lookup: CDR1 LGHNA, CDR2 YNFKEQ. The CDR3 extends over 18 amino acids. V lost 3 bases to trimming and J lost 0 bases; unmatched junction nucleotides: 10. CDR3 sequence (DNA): TGTGCCAGCAGCCAGGGGACAGGGGGTAAGGGAACCTCCTACGAGCAGTACTTC. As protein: CASSQGTGGKGTSYEQYF.

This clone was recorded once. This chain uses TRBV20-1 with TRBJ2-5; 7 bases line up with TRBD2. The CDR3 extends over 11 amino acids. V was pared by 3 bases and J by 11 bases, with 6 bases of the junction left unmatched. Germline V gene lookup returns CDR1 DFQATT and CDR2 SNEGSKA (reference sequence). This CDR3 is CSASAAGAQYF. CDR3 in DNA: TGCAGTGCTAGCGCCGCGGGAGCACAGTACTTC.

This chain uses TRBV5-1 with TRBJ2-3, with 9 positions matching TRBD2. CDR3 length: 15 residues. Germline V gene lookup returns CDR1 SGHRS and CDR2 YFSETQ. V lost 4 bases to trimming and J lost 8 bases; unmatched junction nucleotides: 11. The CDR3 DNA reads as TGCGCCAGCAGCCCCCGGACTAGCGCTGGGGGTACGCAGTATTTT. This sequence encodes CASSPRTSAGGTQYF.

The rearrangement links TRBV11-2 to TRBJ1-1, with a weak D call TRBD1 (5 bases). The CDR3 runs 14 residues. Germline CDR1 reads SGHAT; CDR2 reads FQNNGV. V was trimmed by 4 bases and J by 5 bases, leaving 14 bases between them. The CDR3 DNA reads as TGTGCCAGCAGCTCACCCTTCACAGGAACTGAAGCTTTCTTT. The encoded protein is CASSSPFTGTEAFF.

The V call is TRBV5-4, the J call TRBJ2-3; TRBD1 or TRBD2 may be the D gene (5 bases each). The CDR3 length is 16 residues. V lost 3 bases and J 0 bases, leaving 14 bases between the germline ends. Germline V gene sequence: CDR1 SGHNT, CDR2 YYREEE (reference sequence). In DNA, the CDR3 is TGTGCCAGCAGCTCCCGGGACCTCTCTAGCACAGATACGCAGTATTTT. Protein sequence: CASSSRDLSSTDTQYF.

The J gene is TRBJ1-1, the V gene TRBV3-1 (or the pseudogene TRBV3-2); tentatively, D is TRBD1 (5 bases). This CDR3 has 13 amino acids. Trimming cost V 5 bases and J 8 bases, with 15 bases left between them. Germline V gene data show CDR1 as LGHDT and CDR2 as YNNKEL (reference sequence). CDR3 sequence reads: CASSLSIGTEAFF. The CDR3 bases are TGTGCCAGCAGCTTGAGTATCGGGACGGAAGCTTTCTTT.

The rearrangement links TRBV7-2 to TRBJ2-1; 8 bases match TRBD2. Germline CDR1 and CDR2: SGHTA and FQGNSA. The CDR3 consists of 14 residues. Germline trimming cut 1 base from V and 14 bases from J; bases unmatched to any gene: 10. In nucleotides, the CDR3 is TGTGCCAGCAGCTTAGGCGTGTCGGGGGGGCATAAGTTCTTC. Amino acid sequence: CASSLGVSGGHKFF.

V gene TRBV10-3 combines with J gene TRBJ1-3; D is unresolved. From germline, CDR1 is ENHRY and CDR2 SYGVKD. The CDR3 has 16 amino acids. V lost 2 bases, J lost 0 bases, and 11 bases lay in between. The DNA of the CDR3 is TGTGCCATCAGTGAGAAGGGTATGAGCTCTGGAAACACCATATATTTT. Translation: CAISEKGMSSGNTIYF.

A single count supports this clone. The CDR3 nucleotides are TGTGCCAGTCAGGCTCTCGGGACCCAGTACTTC. Translation gives CASQALGTQYF. This chain uses TRBV6-5 with TRBJ2-5; no clear D. This CDR3 has 11 amino acids. V lost 9 bases and J lost 7, with 12 bases in between. Per the germline V gene, CDR1 is MNHEY and CDR2 is SVGAGI.

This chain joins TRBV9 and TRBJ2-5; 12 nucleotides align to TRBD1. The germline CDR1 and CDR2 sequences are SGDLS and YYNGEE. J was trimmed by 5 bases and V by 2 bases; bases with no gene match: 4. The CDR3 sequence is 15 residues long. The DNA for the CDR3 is TGTGCCAGCAGCGTCGGGACAGGGGGCGTGGAGACCCAGTACTTC. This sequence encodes CASSVGTGGVETQYF. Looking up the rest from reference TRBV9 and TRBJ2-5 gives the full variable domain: DSGVTQTPKHLITATGQRVTLRCSPRSGDLSVYWYQQSLDQGLQFLIQYYNGEERAKGNILERFSAQQFPDLHSELNLSSLELGDSALYFCASSVGTGGVETQYFGPGTRLLVL.

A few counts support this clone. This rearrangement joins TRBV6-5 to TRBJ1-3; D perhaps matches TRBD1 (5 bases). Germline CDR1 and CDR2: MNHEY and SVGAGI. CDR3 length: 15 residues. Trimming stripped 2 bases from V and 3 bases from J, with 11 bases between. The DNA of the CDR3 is TGTGCCAGCAGTTACGGGGGGGTAGATGGAAACACCATATATTTT. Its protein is CASSYGGVDGNTIYF.

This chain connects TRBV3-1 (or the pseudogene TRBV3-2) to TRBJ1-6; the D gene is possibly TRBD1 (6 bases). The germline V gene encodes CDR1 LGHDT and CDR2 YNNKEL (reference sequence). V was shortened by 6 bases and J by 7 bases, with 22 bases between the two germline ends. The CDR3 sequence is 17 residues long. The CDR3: CASSRAPGGAGNSPLHF. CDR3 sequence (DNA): TGTGCCAGCAGTCGAGCCCCGGGGGGCGCGGGCAATTCACCCCTCCACTTT.

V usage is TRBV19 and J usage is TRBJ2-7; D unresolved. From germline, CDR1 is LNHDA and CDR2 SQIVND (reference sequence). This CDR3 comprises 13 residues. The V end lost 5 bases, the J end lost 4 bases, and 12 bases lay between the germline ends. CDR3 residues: CASSSNDGYEQYF. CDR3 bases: TGTGCCAGTAGTTCCAACGACGGATACGAGCAGTACTTC.

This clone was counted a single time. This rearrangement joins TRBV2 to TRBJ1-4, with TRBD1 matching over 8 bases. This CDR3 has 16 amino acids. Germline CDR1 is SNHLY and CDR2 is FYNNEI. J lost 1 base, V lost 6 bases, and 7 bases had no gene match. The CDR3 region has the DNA TGTGCCAGCAGAATTGGACAGGGTGGAACTAATGAAAAACTGTTTTTT. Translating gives CASRIGQGGTNEKLFF.

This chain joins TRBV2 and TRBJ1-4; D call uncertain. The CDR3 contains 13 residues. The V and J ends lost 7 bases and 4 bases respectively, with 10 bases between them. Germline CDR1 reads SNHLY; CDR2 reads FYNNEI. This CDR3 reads CASMIYGNEKLFF. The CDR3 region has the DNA TGTGCCAGCATGATCTATGGTAATGAAAAACTGTTTTTT.

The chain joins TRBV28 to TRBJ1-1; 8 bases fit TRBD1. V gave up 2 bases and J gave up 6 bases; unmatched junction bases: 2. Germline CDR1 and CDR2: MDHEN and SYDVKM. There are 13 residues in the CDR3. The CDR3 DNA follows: TGTGCCAGCAGTTTAAGGGGACAGGCTGAAGCTTTCTTT. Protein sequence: CASSLRGQAEAFF.